The entry that follows covers one T cell receptor beta chain sequence. Its antigen has not been determined. Per-base qualities were not stored, and no clone one base away is much larger. The source of the sample is a study of cytomegalovirus exposure and HLA in healthy donors (dated by TCRdb to 2016 to 2017). Background for the entire study: According to an earlier analysis of several hundred of the donors, 150 million to 200 million T cells yielded roughly 100 million unique TCR beta sequences and 276 Gb of sequence data. Roughly 310 gigabases of sequencing data and approximately 85 million unique TCR sequences were included in an early release covering roughly 700 HLA-typed donors. The genetic ancestry cluster associated with self-reported Caucasian donors included about 81% of the 398 genotyped donors. The study was designed to test whether signatures of past pathogen exposure could be identified by cataloging public T cell receptors. The T cell repertoires of several hundred subjects were profiled by immunosequencing and related to cytomegalovirus serostatus. A separate validation cohort of 100 to 150 different subjects was used in addition to the approximately 700-subject first cohort. The study combined high-throughput TCR immunosequencing, statistical association of individual TCRs with disease status, and machine learning to predict cytomegalovirus infection status. To study patterns of TCR occurrence, a later analysis re-analyzed previously published TCR beta repertoires from 666 donors and added high-resolution HLA genotyping. The later analysis used no new phenotypic data to find candidate immune exposures, relying instead on TCR beta sequences and their occurrence across donors. An earlier analysis of 587 of the donors used high-throughput TCR beta sequencing to judge whether each TCR beta V gene segment behaved as functional or pseudogenic. Donor age, sex, ethnicity and CMV serostatus were compiled alongside the repertoire data. Genome-wide SNP genotypes for about 65% of the 666 donors were used in a later genetic analysis, which treated that subset as a discovery cohort. Every discovery cohort repertoire had been produced on one sequencing platform. Class I and class II HLA loci were covered by the typing at four-digit resolution. The number of donors typed differed by locus, with roughly 629-640 for A, B, C, DRB1 and DQB1, more than 500 for DQA1, nearly 610 for DPA1, and around 460 for DPB1. Roughly 5 DR-DQ haplotypes were handled as single units for association and clustering, since linkage in the cohort was strong. Across some 400 genotyped donors of the cohort, an average of about 240,000 unique TCR beta nucleotide sequences per donor were sequenced, and about a sixth of those sequences were non-productive.

CDR3 length: 15 amino acids, cysteine to phenylalanine. Only CDR3 DNA remains: 45 bases, in frame from the first base. The germline V gene encodes CDR1 MGHRA and CDR2 YSYEKL. V is cut back by 11 bases and J by 3 bases, with 10 bases in the junction unmatched. Libraries came from the immunoSEQ multiplex PCR assay. A mixture of 60 forward primers for TCR Vbeta segments and 13 reverse primers for TCR Jbeta segments was used in the multiplex PCR. A multiplex PCR assay on genomic DNA amplified the CDR3 region of rearranged TCR beta genes. The Illumina HiSeq System was used to sequence the amplified TCR beta libraries as 87-base-pair reads. In the paper's pipeline: A later analysis tallied 75 million to 95 million unique TCR beta chains across the 640 or so repertoires, and 10 million to 11 million of those chains were shared by two or more donors. To remove PCR and sequencing errors, raw reads were error-corrected and collapsed into unique sequences using a nearest-neighbor algorithm that merged closely related sequences. CDR3 sequences were aligned to IMGT reference sequences to assign V, D and J gene segments. For a sequence to be retained, at least a six-nucleotide match to both a V gene segment and a J gene segment was required. Rearrangements were called productive when the CDR3 lacked stop codons and stayed in frame with V and J; all others were non-productive. Following IMGT convention, CDR3 was defined as the stretch from the second conserved V-encoded cysteine to the conserved J-encoded phenylalanine. The earlier analysis of 587 of the donors excluded sequences that lacked an unambiguous match to a single V gene segment. In an earlier analysis of some 590 of the donors, a V segment was called functional when productive rearrangements were above 56.7%, and segregating when the standard deviation between donors exceeded 5%. A statistical classification framework was developed to diagnose cytomegalovirus status using the catalog of TCR beta chain sequences. A later analysis assigned V and J genes by comparing TCR nucleotide sequences with IMGT/GENE-DB human TR gene sequences. In a later analysis, CDR3 sequences and most-parsimonious VDJ recombination scenarios were assigned using the TCRdist pipeline. In a later analysis, each TCR beta chain was defined by its CDR3 amino acid sequence together with its V-gene family, and reads without a unique V-gene family were excluded. As a way to deal with suspected cross-contamination and a sequencing artifact, a later analysis dropped 640 or so nucleotide sequences that were highly shared and had low generation probability. For each public chain, a later analysis derived a clonal expansion index from normalized ranks of inferred template counts within each repertoire. In a later analysis, generation probabilities were computed with a VDJ recombination model fitted to out-of-frame rearrangements, and the resulting probabilities were checked against IGoR. Hypergeometric tests were used in a later analysis to score TCR-TCR, TCR-HLA and TCR-CMV co-occurrence, with a repertoire-size bias correction applied to the TCR pairs. A later analysis estimated false discovery rates by permuting HLA or CMV assignments 20 times. In a later analysis, co-occurring TCRs were grouped using DBSCAN, with TCRdist sequence similarity added in when clustering inside HLA-allele-positive subsets. Co-occurrence clustering excluded repertoires with fewer than 30,000 or more than 120,000 public chains, plus five with anomalous nucleotide sharing. TCRdb carries this immuneACCESS record with in-frame sequences only. Its versions omit some clonotypes, under half of them owing to an unresolved V gene in the studies checked, with the rest unexplained. From that table come the V and J calls and clone size; the DNA was used to work out D and trimming. This sample gives 150,000 to 200,000 clones in total; roughly 80% of them show up just once. Less than 3% of the sample is held by the ten biggest clonotypes.

Overall study results and their limits: In both the original and validation cohorts, the classifier was reported to diagnose cytomegalovirus status with high specificity and sensitivity. According to the authors, the approach could potentially be generalized to other disease states and immunological phenotypes. In vitro tests confirmed that three of the cytomegalovirus-associated TCR beta chains recognize cytomegalovirus antigens. The cohort was sequenced for TCR beta chains only, and without alpha or paired-chain data the features that could be detected were limited. A cluster of highly shared sequence variants was judged likely to represent a technical artifact of the sequencing pipeline. Some 15 rarely observed V segments, including chromosome 9 orphons, were excluded from the earlier analysis of about 600 of the donors because counts were too low. In a later genetic analysis, a missense DCLRE1C variant was associated with V-gene and J-gene trimming of TCR beta chains, and the association was replicated in an independent cohort. According to a later analysis, parvovirus B19, influenza, CMV and Epstein-Barr virus appeared linked to several top co-occurrence clusters. Most TCR sequences were seen in very few donors, while some public TCRs were found in many individuals. A further reported finding was that TCR beta sequences accurately predicted the HLA-A and HLA-B alleles for most subjects in the first cohort. For the cohort, immune exposure information was limited to CMV serostatus. In a later genetic analysis, fewer N-insertions in productive TCRs were reported among donors in an Asian-associated ancestry cluster than the roughly 640-donor mean. Because HLA typing was missing for some donors at each locus, association tests included only the typed subset. Compared with equally common non-associated chains, HLA-associated TCR beta chains in a later analysis were more clonally expanded and had lower generation probabilities. A total of 150 or so TCR beta chains were listed by the study as associated with cytomegalovirus. The 87-base-pair reads could not distinguish some IMGT-functional V segments, including TRBV6-2 and TRBV6-3, so those segments were excluded. In an earlier analysis of about 600 of the donors, most TCR beta V segments appeared in productive rearrangements about 87% or about 30% of the time, broadly matching IMGT annotations. A later analysis associated around 16,000 TCR beta sequences with specific HLA alleles at a false discovery rate of 0.05. A later analysis found that most CMV-associated TCR beta chains appeared HLA-restricted, with HLA associations seemingly driven largely by CMV exposure. Roughly uniform sequencing depth across donors was assumed in presence/absence analyses, although this assumption may not hold. Correlated functional status among segregating V segments might be attributable to linkage disequilibrium, but an unknown experimental factor could not be ruled out. In a later analysis, TCR association rates were found to vary across HLA loci, with the most associated TCRs seen for DRB1 alleles and the fewest for HLA-C alleles. Assigning TCR associations to individual alleles was difficult when HLA alleles, especially DR and DQ, strongly co-occurred.

The cohort consisted of approximately 690 healthy bone marrow donors. At the time of sampling, all cohort members were nominally healthy, though unrecorded immune exposures were likely present. The donor tested CMV seronegative, placing the donor among the 350 or so seronegative members of the cohort. Each donor provided a peripheral blood sample, and peripheral blood mononuclear cells were used for TCR beta sequencing. Genomic DNA extraction from the blood cell samples was performed with the Qiagen DNeasy Blood Extraction Kit. This TCR was sampled from a male donor in good health and CMV-seronegative. This sequence uses TRBV4-1 and TRBJ1-4; the junction holds 9 bases that match TRBD1. Sequencing input: PBMCs. The CDR3 region has the sequence CASTYRGLANEKLFF. The DNA is TGCGCCTCAACTTACAGGGGGCTGGCTAATGAAAAACTGTTTTTT.